This T cell receptor beta chain is from a study of cytomegalovirus exposure and HLA in healthy donors. The study ran its PCR with 60 Vbeta and 13 Jbeta primers. TCRdb keeps only in-frame clones here, not all; method: immunoSEQ multiplex PCR. This repertoire shows under 140,000 clones, around 86% found once; its top ten account for about 1.8%. This clone was found once. V was clipped by 6 bases and J by 8 bases, with 10 bases between them. CDR1 is MNHEY, CDR2 SVGAGI, per germline. The CDR3 is 12 residues long. This chain connects TRBV6-5 to TRBJ1-4; unclear D gene. The clonotype originates from a man in his forties in good health and CMV-seronegative. Sequenced material: PBMCs. CDR3 nucleotide sequence: TGTGCCAGCAGGGGAGGGAACGAAAAACTGTTTTTT. The encoded protein is CASRGGNEKLFF.